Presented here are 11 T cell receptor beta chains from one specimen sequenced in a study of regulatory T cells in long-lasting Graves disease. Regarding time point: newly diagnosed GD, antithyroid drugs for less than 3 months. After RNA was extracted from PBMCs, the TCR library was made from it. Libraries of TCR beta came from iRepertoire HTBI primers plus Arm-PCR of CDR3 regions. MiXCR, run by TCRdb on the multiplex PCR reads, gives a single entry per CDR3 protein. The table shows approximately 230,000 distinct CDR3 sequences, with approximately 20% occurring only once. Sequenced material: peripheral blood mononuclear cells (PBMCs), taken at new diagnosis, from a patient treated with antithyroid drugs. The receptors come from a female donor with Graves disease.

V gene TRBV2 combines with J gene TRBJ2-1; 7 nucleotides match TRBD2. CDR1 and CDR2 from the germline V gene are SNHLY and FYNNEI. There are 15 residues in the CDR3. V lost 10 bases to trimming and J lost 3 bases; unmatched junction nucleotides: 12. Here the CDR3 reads CATEWGGSFYNEQFF. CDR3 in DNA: TGTGCCACCGAGTGGGGCGGGAGCTTCTACAATGAGCAGTTCTTC.

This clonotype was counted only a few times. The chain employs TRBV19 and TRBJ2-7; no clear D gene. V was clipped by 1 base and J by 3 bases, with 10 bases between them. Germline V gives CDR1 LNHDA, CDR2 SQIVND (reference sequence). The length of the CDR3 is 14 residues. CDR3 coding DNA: TGTGCCAGTAGTATAGGAGGTGATAACTACGAGCAGTACTTC. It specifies CASSIGGDNYEQYF.

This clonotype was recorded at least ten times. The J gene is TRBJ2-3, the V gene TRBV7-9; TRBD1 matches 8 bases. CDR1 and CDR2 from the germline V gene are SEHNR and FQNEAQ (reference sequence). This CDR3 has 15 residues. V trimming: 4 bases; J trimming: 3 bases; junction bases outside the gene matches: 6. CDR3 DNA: TGTGCCAGCAGCTCGATCAGGGGGCGGACAGATACGCAGTATTTT. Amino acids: CASSSIRGRTDTQYF.

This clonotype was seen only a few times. DNA of the CDR3: TGTGCCAGCAAAAAGGGGGGTGGGGTGAACACTGAAGCTTTCTTT. As protein: CASKKGGGVNTEAFF. This chain uses TRBV6-1 with TRBJ1-1; D is perhaps TRBD1 (6 bases). This CDR3 is built from 15 residues. V lost 7 bases to trimming and J lost 0 bases, with 15 bases between them. Germline-derived CDR1 and CDR2 are MNHNS and SASEGT.

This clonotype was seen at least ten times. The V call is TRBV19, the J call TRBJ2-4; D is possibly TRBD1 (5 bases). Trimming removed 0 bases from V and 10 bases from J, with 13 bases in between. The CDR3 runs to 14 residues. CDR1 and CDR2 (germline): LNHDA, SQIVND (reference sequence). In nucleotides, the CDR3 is TGTGCCAGTAGTATAGATCAGGGCAGTGGAATTCAGTACTTC. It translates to CASSIDQGSGIQYF.

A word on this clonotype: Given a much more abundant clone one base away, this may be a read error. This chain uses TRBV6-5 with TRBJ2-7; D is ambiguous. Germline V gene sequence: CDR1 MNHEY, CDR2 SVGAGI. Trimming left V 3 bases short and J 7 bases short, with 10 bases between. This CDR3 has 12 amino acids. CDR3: CASSYIPNEQYF. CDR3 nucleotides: TGTGCCAGCAGTTATATACCCAATGAGCAGTACTTC.

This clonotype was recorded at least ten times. The chain's CDR3 is CATSTALAENTGELFF. Written as DNA, the CDR3 is TGTGCCACCAGTACAGCTCTAGCGGAGAACACCGGGGAGCTGTTTTTT. The chain combines TRBV15 with TRBJ2-2; the match to TRBD2 covers 7 bases. After removal of 6 bases from V and 1 base from J, the junction contained 8 bases not matched to a gene. Germline values: CDR1 LNHNV, CDR2 YYDKDF (reference sequence). This CDR3 spans 16 amino acids.

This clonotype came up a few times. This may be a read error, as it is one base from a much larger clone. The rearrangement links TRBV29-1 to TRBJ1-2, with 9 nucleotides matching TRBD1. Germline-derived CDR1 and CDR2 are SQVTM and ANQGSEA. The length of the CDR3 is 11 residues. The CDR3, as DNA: TGCGGCGTTCGGACAGGGGATGGCTACACCTTC. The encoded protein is CGVRTGDGYTF.

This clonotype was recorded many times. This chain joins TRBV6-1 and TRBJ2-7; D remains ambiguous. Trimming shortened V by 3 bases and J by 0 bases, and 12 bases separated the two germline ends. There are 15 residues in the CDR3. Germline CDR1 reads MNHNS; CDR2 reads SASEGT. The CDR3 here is CASSEGKELSYEQYF. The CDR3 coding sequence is TGTGCCAGCAGTGAGGGAAAGGAACTCTCCTACGAGCAGTACTTC.

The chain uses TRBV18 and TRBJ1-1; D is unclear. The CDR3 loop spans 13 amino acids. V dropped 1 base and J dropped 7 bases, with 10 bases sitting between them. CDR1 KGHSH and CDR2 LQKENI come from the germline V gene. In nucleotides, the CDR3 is TGTGCCAGCTCACCACAAAAGACCGATGAAGCTTTCTTT. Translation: CASSPQKTDEAFF.

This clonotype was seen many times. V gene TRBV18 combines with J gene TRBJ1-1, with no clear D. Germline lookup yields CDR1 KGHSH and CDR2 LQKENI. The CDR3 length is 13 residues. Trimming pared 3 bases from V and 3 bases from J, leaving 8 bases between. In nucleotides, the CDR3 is TGTGCCAGCTCACCGCAAGGGTACACTGAAGCTTTCTTT. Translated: CASSPQGYTEAFF.